The 3 T cell receptor beta chains reported below all come from one sample, sequenced in a study of early T cells in non-severe SARS-CoV-2 infection. TCRdb redid the calling of the 5' RACE reads with MiXCR, one entry per CDR3 protein. The sample consists of tens of thousands of distinct CDR3 sequences, roughly 4% of them appearing once. Sequenced input: whole blood. These receptors were taken from an adult who was a healthcare worker with PCR-confirmed SARS-CoV-2 infection or an uninfected control (not recorded which).

The chain has TRBV29-1 and TRBJ1-1, with 9 bases lining up with TRBD1. Germline trimming cut 6 bases from V and 4 bases from J; bases unmatched to any gene: 12. CDR1 and CDR2 (germline): SQVTM, ANQGSEA. The CDR3 is made up of 15 amino acids. Here the CDR3 reads CSVENPQGARTEAFF. CDR3 bases: TGCAGCGTGGAAAATCCACAGGGGGCGCGCACTGAAGCTTTCTTT.

This sequence joins TRBV12-3 or TRBV12-4 and TRBJ2-1; possibly TRBD2 for D (6 bases). V was shortened by 6 bases and J by 0 bases, with 15 bases between the two germline ends. CDR3 size: 16 residues. The CDR3 bases are TGTGCCAGCAGCCGAGGCGACGGGAGCTCCTACAATGAGCAGTTCTTC. It encodes CASSRGDGSSYNEQFF.

This clonotype was seen ten or more times. V gene TRBV11-2 combines with J gene TRBJ2-1; 8 bases fit TRBD2. Germline values: CDR1 SGHAT, CDR2 FQNNGV. The CDR3 runs to 16 residues. Unmatched junction bases numbered 8, after V lost 5 bases and J lost 2 bases. CDR3: CASSQTSATTYNEQFF. DNA of the CDR3: TGTGCCAGCAGCCAGACTAGCGCCACTACCTACAATGAGCAGTTCTTC. Combining the CDR3 with reference TRBV11-2 and TRBJ2-1 gives the whole variable domain EAGVAQSPRYKIIEKRQSVAFWCNPISGHATLYWYQQILGQGPKLLIQFQNNGVVDDSQLPKDRFSAERLKGVDSTLKIQPAKLEDSAVYLCASSQTSATTYNEQFFGPGTRLTVL.